This T cell receptor beta chain stems from a study of blood T cell repertoires in COVID-19. Study as a whole: The samples span acute and convalescent COVID-19 from the United States, Italy and Spain. T cells, B-cell-depleted T cells, or PBMCs provided the cDNA or gDNA that served as material.

CDR3 length equals 13 residues. The V gene's germline CDR1 is KGHDR and CDR2 SFDVKD. The V gene lost 7 bases and the J gene lost 4 bases, with 10 bases spanning the gap. In the source study's methods: Amplified reference gene primers provided the basis for estimating nucleated cell counts. Sequenced by immunoSEQ multiplex PCR; TCRdb stores in-frame clones only, minus some. The DNA gave D and trimming, while V, J and clone size come from that table. The sample carries roughly 120,000 clones, roughly 81% recorded once. The chain is built from TRBV24-1 and TRBJ1-5, with a tentative D call TRBD1 (5 bases). The clonotype comes from a man aged 40-55 years with acute or convalescent COVID-19. Sequenced: peripheral blood. CDR3 coding DNA: TGTGCCACCAGAGAAAGGGGTAATCAGCCCCAGCATTTT. Translated: CATRERGNQPQHF.